The T cell receptor (beta chain) described here comes from a study of T cells in Graves' hyperthyroidism and ophthalmopathy. Ten or more counts support this clonotype. Its specificity is not known. Overall study results and limits: A 13 V-J signature model discriminated ophthalmopathy versus stable hyperthyroidism.

The source material, RNA transcripts, was used to amplify TCR beta CDR3 regions. The TCR CDR3 first-round RT-PCR relied on the HTBI primer set. From the multiplex PCR reads, TCRdb called clonotypes with MiXCR, one entry per CDR3 protein. This sample has 500,000 to 600,000 distinct CDR3 sequences, with under 60% found just once. Trimming removed 0 bases at V and 4 bases at J, with 11 bases between. Looked up from germline, CDR1 is SGHRS and CDR2 is YFSETQ. CDR3 length equals 15 residues. The material sequenced was peripheral blood or thyroid tissue (not recorded which). The chain employs TRBV5-1 and TRBJ1-5; unclear D gene. The receptor was derived from an adult woman with Graves' disease, either hyperthyroidism or ophthalmopathy (not recorded which). This CDR3 is CASSLGFGENQPQHF. CDR3 in DNA: TGCGCCAGCAGCTTGGGGTTCGGGGAAAATCAGCCCCAGCATTTT.